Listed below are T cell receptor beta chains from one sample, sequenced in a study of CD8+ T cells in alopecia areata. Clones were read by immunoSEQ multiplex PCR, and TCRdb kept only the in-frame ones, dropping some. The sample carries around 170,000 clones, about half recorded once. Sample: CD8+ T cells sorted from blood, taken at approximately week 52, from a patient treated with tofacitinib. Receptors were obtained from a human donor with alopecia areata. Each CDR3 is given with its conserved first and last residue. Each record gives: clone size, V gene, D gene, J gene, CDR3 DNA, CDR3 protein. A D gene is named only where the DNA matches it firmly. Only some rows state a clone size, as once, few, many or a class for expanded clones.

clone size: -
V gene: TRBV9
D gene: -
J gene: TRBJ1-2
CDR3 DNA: TGTGCCAGCAGCGCAACGGGGAACTATGGCTACACCTTC
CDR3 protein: CASSATGNYGYTF

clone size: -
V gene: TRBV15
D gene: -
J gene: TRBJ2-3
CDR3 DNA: TGTGCCACCAGTGGCTGGGATACGCAGTATTTT
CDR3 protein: CATSGWDTQYF

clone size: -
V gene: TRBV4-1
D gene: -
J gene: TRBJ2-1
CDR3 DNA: TGCGCCAGCAGCCGCGGAAACAATGAGCAGTTCTTC
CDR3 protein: CASSRGNNEQFF

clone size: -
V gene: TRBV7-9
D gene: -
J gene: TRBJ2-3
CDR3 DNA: TGTGCCAGCAGCTCAGGGTTGGATACGCAGTATTTT
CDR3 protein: CASSSGLDTQYF

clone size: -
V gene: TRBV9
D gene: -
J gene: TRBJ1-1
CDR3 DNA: TGTGCCAGCAGCGTCGGGATGTCTAAGAACACTGAAGCTTTCTTT
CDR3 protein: CASSVGMSKNTEAFF

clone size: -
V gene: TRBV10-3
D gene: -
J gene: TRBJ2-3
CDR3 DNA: TGTGCCAGCAGTGAGTGGAGCGGGCGAGCAGATACGCAGTATTTT
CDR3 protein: CASSEWSGRADTQYF

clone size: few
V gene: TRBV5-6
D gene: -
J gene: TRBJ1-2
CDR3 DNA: TGTGCCAGCAGCGGGGGATTTTTTGAGGGCTACACCTTC
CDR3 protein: CASSGGFFEGYTF

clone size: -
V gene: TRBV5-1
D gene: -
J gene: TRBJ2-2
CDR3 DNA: TGCGCCAGCAGCTTGGCTTTGGCCGGGGAGCTGTTTTTT
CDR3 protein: CASSLALAGELFF

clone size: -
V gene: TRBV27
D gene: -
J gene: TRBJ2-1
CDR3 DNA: TGTGCCAGCAGTTTGGACGGACAGCACAATGAGCAGTTCTTC
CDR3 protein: CASSLDGQHNEQFF

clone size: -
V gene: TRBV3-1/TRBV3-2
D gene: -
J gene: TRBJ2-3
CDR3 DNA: TGTGCCAGCAGGGGTACGCAGTATTTT
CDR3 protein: CASRGTQYF

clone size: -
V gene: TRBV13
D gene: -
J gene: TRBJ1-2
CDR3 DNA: TGTGCCACCCAGCCGGGACCGGCTAACTATGGCTACACCTTC
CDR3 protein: CATQPGPANYGYTF

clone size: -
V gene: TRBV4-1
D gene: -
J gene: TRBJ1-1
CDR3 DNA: TGCGCCAGCAGCCAAGATCGAGTGAGCTTGAGGGGGAACACTGAAGCTTTCTTT
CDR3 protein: CASSQDRVSLRGNTEAFF

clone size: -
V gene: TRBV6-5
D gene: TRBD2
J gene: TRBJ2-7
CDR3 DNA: TGTGCCAGCAGTTATGGGGAGGGCGAGCAGTACTTC
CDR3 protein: CASSYGEGEQYF

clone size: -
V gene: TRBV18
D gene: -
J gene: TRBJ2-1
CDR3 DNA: TGTGCCAGCTCACCCCAAGACAGACGATACAATGAGCAGTTCTTC
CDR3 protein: CASSPQDRRYNEQFF

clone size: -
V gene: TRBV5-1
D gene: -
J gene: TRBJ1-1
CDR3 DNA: TGCGCCAGCAGCCACAGGGTTGATCACACTGAAGCTTTCTTT
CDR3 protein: CASSHRVDHTEAFF

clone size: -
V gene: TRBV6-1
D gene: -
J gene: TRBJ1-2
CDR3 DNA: TGTGCCAGCAGTGCCCCAGGATTCTATGGCTACACCTTC
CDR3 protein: CASSAPGFYGYTF

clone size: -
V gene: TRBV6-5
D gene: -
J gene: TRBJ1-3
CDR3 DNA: TGTGCCAGCAGTAGACTGAACTCTGGAAACACCATATATTTT
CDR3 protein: CASSRLNSGNTIYF

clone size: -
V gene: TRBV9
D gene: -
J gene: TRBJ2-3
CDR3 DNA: TGTGCCAGCAGCCCACGCTTGGATACGCAGTATTTT
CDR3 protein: CASSPRLDTQYF

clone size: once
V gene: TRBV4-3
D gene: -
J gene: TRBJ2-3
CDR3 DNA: TGCGCCAGCAGCCAAGGCAGCATGGGACTTCACACAGATACGCAGTATTTT
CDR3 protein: CASSQGSMGLHTDTQYF

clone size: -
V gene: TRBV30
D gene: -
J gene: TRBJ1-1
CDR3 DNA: TGTGCCTGGAGTGTAAGTTGGGACACTGAAGCTTTCTTT
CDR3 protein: CAWSVSWDTEAFF

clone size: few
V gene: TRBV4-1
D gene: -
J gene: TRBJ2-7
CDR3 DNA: TGCGCCAGCAGCCAAATCGTCCAGGGGCGACTCTACGAGCAGTACTTC
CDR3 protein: CASSQIVQGRLYEQYF

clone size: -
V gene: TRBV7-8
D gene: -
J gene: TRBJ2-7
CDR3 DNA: TGTGCCAGCAGCTTAGAGGGGGACAACTCCTACGAGCAGTACTTC
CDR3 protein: CASSLEGDNSYEQYF

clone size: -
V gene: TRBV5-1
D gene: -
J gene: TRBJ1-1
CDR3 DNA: TGCGCCAGCAGCTTGGCATTCGGGGGTGAAGCTTTCTTT
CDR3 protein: CASSLAFGGEAFF

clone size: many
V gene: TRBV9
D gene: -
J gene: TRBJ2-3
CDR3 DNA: TGTGCCAGCAGCGTATCGGGTTTACCGGCAGATACGCAGTATTTT
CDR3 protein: CASSVSGLPADTQYF

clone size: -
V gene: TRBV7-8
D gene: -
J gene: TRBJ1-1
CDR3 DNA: TGTGCCAGCAGCCCGGGACTGAACACTGAAGCTTTCTTT
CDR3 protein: CASSPGLNTEAFF